This T cell receptor beta chain originates from a study of blood T cell repertoires in COVID-19. Across the whole study: The United States, Italy and Spain were the sources of the acute and convalescent COVID-19 samples. In each case, the material was cDNA or gDNA derived from T cells, B-cell-depleted T cells, or PBMCs.

This CDR3 is 15 amino acids long. Germline loops: CDR1 SGHRS, CDR2 YFSETQ. Trimming removed 1 base from V and 7 bases from J; junction bases left unmatched: 5. Methods used by the authors: Amplification with reference gene primers provided the estimates of nucleated cell counts. Some clones are missing from TCRdb's copy, which holds only in-frame ones; the method was immunoSEQ multiplex PCR. V, J and clone size are taken as reported in that table, and D and trimming were inferred from the DNA itself. The sample records 300,000 to 400,000 clones, around 85% being singletons. V gene TRBV5-1 combines with J gene TRBJ2-1, with 10 bases that match TRBD2. The source is a human donor in a cohort sampled during active COVID-19. The sequenced sample consisted of peripheral blood. Here the CDR3 reads CASSLILAGVNEQFF. Written as DNA, the CDR3 is TGCGCCAGCAGCTTGATCCTAGCGGGGGTTAATGAGCAGTTCTTC.